This is a list of T cell receptor beta chains from one sample in a study of cytomegalovirus exposure and HLA in healthy donors. Here immunoSEQ multiplex PCR was the method, and the copy in TCRdb shows in-frame clones only, minus some. Here the sample spans tens of thousands of clones, around three quarters being singletons. Material: PBMCs. The receptors here all came from a male donor in good health and CMV-seronegative. CDR3s include the opening cysteine and the closing phenylalanine or tryptophan. Each record gives: CDR3 length, clone size, J gene, D gene, V gene, CDR3 protein, CDR3 DNA. D genes are given only for firm matches. Clone size is shown for a subset of rows, as once, few, many or a class of expanded clone.

14 NA TRBJ1-1 NA TRBV4-2 CASSQERDSTEAFF TGTGCCAGCAGCCAAGAACGCGACAGCACTGAAGCTTTCTTT
15 NA TRBJ1-1 NA TRBV2 CASSQGAITNTEAFF TGTGCCAGCAGCCAAGGGGCGATTACGAACACTGAAGCTTTCTTT
13 NA TRBJ1-1 TRBD1 TRBV5-1 CASRLDRATEAFF TGCGCCAGCAGACTGGACAGGGCCACTGAAGCTTTCTTT
13 NA TRBJ2-1 NA TRBV28 CASSSRPGTEQFF TGTGCCAGCAGTTCTCGCCCCGGGACAGAGCAGTTCTTC
15 NA TRBJ2-1 NA TRBV9 CASSPRGSGGHEQFF TGTGCCAGCAGCCCCCGGGGATCGGGCGGGCATGAGCAGTTCTTC
14 NA TRBJ1-4 TRBD1 TRBV5-1 CASSKTGKNEKLFF TGCGCCAGCAGCAAGACAGGGAAAAATGAAAAACTGTTTTTT
15 NA TRBJ2-5 NA TRBV18 CASSPNGGLGETQYF TGTGCCAGCTCACCCAACGGGGGACTGGGGGAGACCCAGTACTTC
12 few TRBJ1-4 NA TRBV7-2 CASRKGNEKLFF TGTGCCAGCAGAAAGGGGAATGAAAAACTGTTTTTT
15 NA TRBJ2-7 NA TRBV27 CASSYSGARADEQYF TGTGCCAGCAGCTATTCAGGGGCGCGAGCCGACGAGCAGTACTTC
15 NA TRBJ2-5 NA TRBV9 CASSVGGEYQETQYF TGTGCCAGCAGCGTAGGGGGGGAATACCAAGAGACCCAGTACTTC
19 NA TRBJ2-3 TRBD1 TRBV30 CAWSVPTLKNRGSTDTQYF TGTGCCTGGAGTGTACCCACCCTAAAAAACAGGGGTAGCACAGATACGCAGTATTTT
18 NA TRBJ2-3 NA TRBV18 CASSPSLSSATSTDTQYF TGTGCCAGCTCACCCAGTTTGTCTAGCGCCACTAGCACAGATACGCAGTATTTT
14 NA TRBJ1-1 NA TRBV5-1 CASSPGAKPFEAFF TGCGCCAGCAGCCCAGGGGCCAAGCCCTTTGAAGCTTTCTTT
16 NA TRBJ1-6 NA TRBV4-1 CASSQASGSYNSPLHF TGCGCCAGCAGCCAAGCGAGTGGCTCCTATAATTCACCCCTCCACTTT
14 NA TRBJ2-7 NA TRBV5-1 CASSRPDGTYEQYF TGCGCCAGCAGCCGTCCGGACGGGACCTACGAGCAGTACTTC
14 NA TRBJ2-1 NA TRBV4-2 CASSQVAETNEQFF TGTGCCAGCAGCCAAGTTGCGGAAACTAATGAGCAGTTCTTC
12 NA TRBJ2-7 NA TRBV14 CASSQIPTEQYF TGTGCCAGCAGCCAAATTCCTACCGAGCAGTACTTC
15 NA TRBJ2-3 TRBD2 TRBV7-9 CASRIAGGSTDTQYF TGTGCCAGCAGAATAGCGGGGGGGAGCACAGATACGCAGTATTTT